These T cell receptor beta chains were read from a single sample in a study of cytomegalovirus exposure and HLA in healthy donors. Produced via immunoSEQ multiplex PCR; TCRdb's table is partial and in-frame only. The data hold approximately 300,000 clones, with roughly 81% observed a single time. The sample consisted of PBMCs. All receptors derive from a woman aged 35 to 49 in good health and CMV-seropositive. The CDR3 runs from the conserved cysteine through the conserved F or W. The order of the fields is D gene, clone size, V gene, J gene, CDR3 length, CDR3 protein, CDR3 DNA. The D gene is left open where the match is weak. Only some rows state a clone size, as once, few, many or a class for expanded clones.

D gene: -
clone size: -
V gene: TRBV7-9
J gene: TRBJ1-2
CDR3 length: 14
CDR3 protein: CASSWTAGSGGYTF
CDR3 DNA: TGTGCCAGCAGCTGGACGGCGGGGTCGGGGGGCTACACCTTC

D gene: -
clone size: few
V gene: TRBV14
J gene: TRBJ1-4
CDR3 length: 16
CDR3 protein: CASSQERGIAGEKLFF
CDR3 DNA: TGTGCCAGCAGCCAAGAGCGGGGGATCGCGGGTGAAAAACTGTTTTTT

D gene: -
clone size: -
V gene: TRBV7-2
J gene: TRBJ1-5
CDR3 length: 15
CDR3 protein: CASSLQSRGGQPQHF
CDR3 DNA: TGTGCCAGCAGCTTACAATCCAGGGGCGGGCAGCCCCAGCATTTT

D gene: TRBD1
clone size: -
V gene: TRBV7-9
J gene: TRBJ2-2
CDR3 length: 16
CDR3 protein: CASRARTGRNTGELFF
CDR3 DNA: TGTGCCAGCAGAGCGAGGACAGGGAGAAACACCGGGGAGCTGTTTTTT

D gene: -
clone size: -
V gene: TRBV4-2
J gene: TRBJ1-4
CDR3 length: 16
CDR3 protein: CASSQDGLATNEKLFF
CDR3 DNA: TGTGCCAGCAGCCAAGATGGGCTTGCAACTAATGAAAAACTGTTTTTT

D gene: -
clone size: -
V gene: TRBV28
J gene: TRBJ2-1
CDR3 length: 15
CDR3 protein: CAISRVAEGSNEQFF
CDR3 DNA: TGTGCCATCTCGAGGGTAGCGGAGGGGAGCAATGAGCAGTTCTTC

D gene: -
clone size: -
V gene: TRBV28
J gene: TRBJ2-1
CDR3 length: 15
CDR3 protein: CASSLGQSSYNEQFF
CDR3 DNA: TGTGCCAGCAGTTTAGGACAGAGCTCCTACAATGAGCAGTTCTTC

D gene: -
clone size: -
V gene: TRBV27
J gene: TRBJ2-1
CDR3 length: 16
CDR3 protein: CASSLGPSSSYNEQFF
CDR3 DNA: TGTGCCAGCAGTTTAGGCCCCTCTAGCTCCTACAATGAGCAGTTCTTC

D gene: TRBD1
clone size: -
V gene: TRBV28
J gene: TRBJ1-5
CDR3 length: 15
CDR3 protein: CASNGPDRGNQPQHF
CDR3 DNA: TGTGCCAGCAACGGGCCGGACAGGGGAAATCAGCCCCAGCATTTT

D gene: -
clone size: -
V gene: TRBV7-3
J gene: TRBJ2-2
CDR3 length: 17
CDR3 protein: CASSLTREKANTGELFF
CDR3 DNA: TGTGCCAGCAGCCTTACCAGGGAAAAAGCGAACACCGGGGAGCTGTTTTTT

D gene: TRBD1
clone size: -
V gene: TRBV7-9
J gene: TRBJ2-1
CDR3 length: 15
CDR3 protein: CASSQTGELYNEQFF
CDR3 DNA: TGTGCCAGCAGCCAGACAGGGGAATTGTACAATGAGCAGTTCTTC

D gene: TRBD1
clone size: few
V gene: TRBV19
J gene: TRBJ2-1
CDR3 length: 14
CDR3 protein: CASLSRDRANEQFF
CDR3 DNA: TGTGCCAGCCTCTCGCGGGACAGGGCTAATGAGCAGTTCTTC

D gene: TRBD1
clone size: -
V gene: TRBV13
J gene: TRBJ2-7
CDR3 length: 16
CDR3 protein: CASSETDRGSSYEQYF
CDR3 DNA: TGTGCCAGCAGCGAAACCGACAGGGGGTCTTCCTACGAGCAGTACTTC

D gene: TRBD2
clone size: -
V gene: TRBV30
J gene: TRBJ2-7
CDR3 length: 15
CDR3 protein: CAWTLAGMGSYEQYF
CDR3 DNA: TGTGCCTGGACCTTAGCGGGGATGGGATCCTACGAGCAGTACTTC

D gene: TRBD2
clone size: -
V gene: TRBV7-2
J gene: TRBJ2-7
CDR3 length: 14
CDR3 protein: CASSPAGVFYEQYF
CDR3 DNA: TGTGCCAGCAGCCCAGCGGGAGTATTTTACGAGCAGTACTTC

D gene: TRBD1
clone size: once
V gene: TRBV5-1
J gene: TRBJ1-4
CDR3 length: 14
CDR3 protein: CATSPGTGSEKLFF
CDR3 DNA: TGCGCCACATCCCCCGGGACAGGGTCTGAAAAACTGTTTTTT

D gene: TRBD1
clone size: -
V gene: TRBV7-9
J gene: TRBJ2-7
CDR3 length: 13
CDR3 protein: CASSFGQANEQYF
CDR3 DNA: TGTGCCAGCAGCTTTGGACAGGCTAACGAGCAGTACTTC

D gene: -
clone size: -
V gene: TRBV9
J gene: TRBJ1-1
CDR3 length: 14
CDR3 protein: CASSVGFGYTEAFF
CDR3 DNA: TGTGCCAGCAGCGTAGGATTCGGGTACACTGAAGCTTTCTTT

D gene: TRBD1
clone size: -
V gene: TRBV19
J gene: TRBJ2-1
CDR3 length: 13
CDR3 protein: CASSPDRYNEQFF
CDR3 DNA: TGTGCCAGTAGCCCGGACAGGTACAATGAGCAGTTCTTC

D gene: TRBD2
clone size: -
V gene: TRBV11-1
J gene: TRBJ2-1
CDR3 length: 16
CDR3 protein: CASSLMWASGGNEQFF
CDR3 DNA: TGTGCCAGCAGCTTAATGTGGGCTAGCGGGGGGAATGAGCAGTTCTTC

D gene: -
clone size: -
V gene: TRBV19
J gene: TRBJ2-7
CDR3 length: 14
CDR3 protein: CASSIDSATYEQYF
CDR3 DNA: TGTGCCAGTAGTATAGATAGCGCTACCTACGAGCAGTACTTC

D gene: TRBD2
clone size: -
V gene: TRBV5-1
J gene: TRBJ2-3
CDR3 length: 14
CDR3 protein: CASSLGTSGDTQYF
CDR3 DNA: TGCGCCAGCAGCCTCGGGACTAGTGGAGATACGCAGTATTTT

D gene: TRBD2
clone size: medium-sized
V gene: TRBV7-8
J gene: TRBJ2-3
CDR3 length: 16
CDR3 protein: CASSLGSGRATDTQYF
CDR3 DNA: TGTGCCAGCAGCTTAGGGAGCGGGAGAGCCACAGATACGCAGTATTTT

D gene: TRBD2
clone size: -
V gene: TRBV9
J gene: TRBJ2-3
CDR3 length: 16
CDR3 protein: CASSPPLAGGIDTQYF
CDR3 DNA: TGTGCCAGCAGCCCCCCACTAGCGGGAGGGATAGATACGCAGTATTTT

D gene: -
clone size: -
V gene: TRBV7-9
J gene: TRBJ2-1
CDR3 length: 14
CDR3 protein: CASSYQVGGVEQFF
CDR3 DNA: TGTGCCAGCAGCTATCAGGTGGGGGGAGTAGAGCAGTTCTTC

D gene: -
clone size: -
V gene: TRBV30
J gene: TRBJ2-7
CDR3 length: 12
CDR3 protein: CAWSHGPYEQYF
CDR3 DNA: TGTGCCTGGAGCCACGGTCCCTACGAGCAGTACTTC

D gene: TRBD1
clone size: -
V gene: TRBV5-8
J gene: TRBJ2-3
CDR3 length: 15
CDR3 protein: CASSSRQGRADTQYF
CDR3 DNA: TGTGCCAGCAGCTCCCGACAGGGGCGGGCAGATACGCAGTATTTT

D gene: TRBD2
clone size: -
V gene: TRBV10-2
J gene: TRBJ2-3
CDR3 length: 19
CDR3 protein: CASTPWRLAGGSRTDTQYF
CDR3 DNA: TGCGCCAGCACCCCCTGGAGACTAGCGGGAGGCTCTCGCACAGATACGCAGTATTTT

D gene: TRBD1
clone size: -
V gene: TRBV28
J gene: TRBJ2-7
CDR3 length: 12
CDR3 protein: CARAQGAHEQYF
CDR3 DNA: TGTGCCAGGGCACAGGGGGCCCACGAGCAGTACTTC

D gene: -
clone size: -
V gene: TRBV28
J gene: TRBJ1-6
CDR3 length: 18
CDR3 protein: CASSSGAGAGTYNSPLHF
CDR3 DNA: TGTGCCAGCAGTTCGGGTGCGGGGGCGGGAACCTATAATTCACCCCTCCACTTT

D gene: TRBD1
clone size: -
V gene: TRBV10-3
J gene: TRBJ1-1
CDR3 length: 16
CDR3 protein: CAISEYGTGMNTEAFF
CDR3 DNA: TGTGCCATCAGTGAGTATGGGACAGGGATGAACACTGAAGCTTTCTTT

D gene: -
clone size: -
V gene: TRBV5-8
J gene: TRBJ1-2
CDR3 length: 12
CDR3 protein: CASSPGTFGYTF
CDR3 DNA: TGTGCCAGCAGCCCCGGGACTTTTGGCTACACCTTC

D gene: -
clone size: -
V gene: TRBV5-1
J gene: TRBJ2-6
CDR3 length: 16
CDR3 protein: CASSLADTSGANVLTF
CDR3 DNA: TGCGCCAGCAGCTTGGCCGACACGTCTGGGGCCAACGTCCTGACTTTC

D gene: -
clone size: -
V gene: TRBV5-1
J gene: TRBJ1-2
CDR3 length: 15
CDR3 protein: CASSLEAHAGSGYTF
CDR3 DNA: TGCGCCAGCAGCTTGGAGGCTCACGCGGGGAGTGGCTACACCTTC

D gene: TRBD1
clone size: -
V gene: TRBV9
J gene: TRBJ1-1
CDR3 length: 14
CDR3 protein: CASSLTGENTEAFF
CDR3 DNA: TGTGCCAGCAGCCTCACAGGGGAGAACACTGAAGCTTTCTTT

D gene: -
clone size: -
V gene: TRBV5-6
J gene: TRBJ2-3
CDR3 length: 13
CDR3 protein: CASSNTGTDTQYF
CDR3 DNA: TGTGCCAGCAGCAATACAGGCACAGATACGCAGTATTTT

D gene: -
clone size: once
V gene: TRBV4-3
J gene: TRBJ2-1
CDR3 length: 14
CDR3 protein: CASSQDSGQDEQFF
CDR3 DNA: TGCGCCAGCAGCCAAGACTCGGGACAAGATGAGCAGTTCTTC

D gene: -
clone size: -
V gene: TRBV6-5
J gene: TRBJ2-7
CDR3 length: 16
CDR3 protein: CASSYGVRRTSYEQYF
CDR3 DNA: TGTGCCAGCAGTTACGGTGTCCGAAGGACATCCTACGAGCAGTACTTC

D gene: TRBD2
clone size: -
V gene: TRBV9
J gene: TRBJ2-5
CDR3 length: 15
CDR3 protein: CASSVTPRGGQTQYF
CDR3 DNA: TGTGCCAGCAGCGTAACCCCCCGGGGAGGGCAGACCCAGTACTTC

D gene: -
clone size: -
V gene: TRBV6-5
J gene: TRBJ1-2
CDR3 length: 15
CDR3 protein: CASSYLAGKGYGYTF
CDR3 DNA: TGTGCCAGCAGTTACTTGGCGGGAAAGGGATATGGCTACACCTTC

D gene: TRBD2
clone size: once
V gene: TRBV5-6
J gene: TRBJ2-3
CDR3 length: 15
CDR3 protein: CASSLALAGTDTQYF
CDR3 DNA: TGTGCCAGCAGCTTGGCTCTAGCGGGCACAGATACGCAGTATTTT

D gene: -
clone size: few
V gene: TRBV5-6
J gene: TRBJ2-5
CDR3 length: 14
CDR3 protein: CASSSSLVRETQYF
CDR3 DNA: TGTGCCAGCAGCTCCTCACTAGTACGGGAGACCCAGTACTTC

D gene: TRBD2
clone size: -
V gene: TRBV4-2
J gene: TRBJ2-7
CDR3 length: 14
CDR3 protein: CASSSRLAGYEQYF
CDR3 DNA: TGTGCCAGCAGCTCCCGACTAGCGGGCTACGAGCAGTACTTC

D gene: TRBD2
clone size: -
V gene: TRBV30
J gene: TRBJ2-1
CDR3 length: 16
CDR3 protein: CAWSSGGYGSMGEQFF
CDR3 DNA: TGTGCCTGGAGTTCCGGGGGGTATGGCTCTATGGGTGAGCAGTTCTTC

D gene: -
clone size: -
V gene: TRBV25-1
J gene: TRBJ1-1
CDR3 length: 13
CDR3 protein: CASSLGVNTEAFF
CDR3 DNA: TGTGCCAGCAGCCTCGGAGTGAACACTGAAGCTTTCTTT

D gene: TRBD1
clone size: -
V gene: TRBV28
J gene: TRBJ1-2
CDR3 length: 15
CDR3 protein: CASSPAGTGNYGYTF
CDR3 DNA: TGTGCCAGCAGTCCCGCCGGGACAGGGAACTATGGCTACACCTTC

D gene: TRBD2
clone size: once
V gene: TRBV10-1
J gene: TRBJ2-7
CDR3 length: 16
CDR3 protein: CASSDPSARGADEQYF
CDR3 DNA: TGCGCCAGCAGTGACCCCTCCGCGCGGGGGGCGGACGAGCAGTACTTC

D gene: -
clone size: -
V gene: TRBV7-9
J gene: TRBJ2-1
CDR3 length: 17
CDR3 protein: CASSSPPGAEYYNEQFF
CDR3 DNA: TGTGCCAGCAGCTCCCCCCCGGGAGCGGAGTATTACAATGAGCAGTTCTTC

D gene: TRBD1
clone size: -
V gene: TRBV6-5
J gene: TRBJ1-5
CDR3 length: 14
CDR3 protein: CASSSEGGAGSQHF
CDR3 DNA: TGTGCCAGCAGTTCCGAAGGGGGCGCGGGATCCCAGCATTTT

D gene: -
clone size: -
V gene: TRBV6-1
J gene: TRBJ2-7
CDR3 length: 14
CDR3 protein: CASSDDSNSYEQYF
CDR3 DNA: TGTGCCAGCAGTGACGACAGCAACTCCTACGAGCAGTACTTC

D gene: TRBD2
clone size: -
V gene: TRBV19
J gene: TRBJ2-7
CDR3 length: 13
CDR3 protein: CASSQSGRFEQYF
CDR3 DNA: TGTGCCAGTAGTCAGAGCGGGAGATTTGAGCAGTACTTC

D gene: -
clone size: -
V gene: TRBV25-1
J gene: TRBJ1-2
CDR3 length: 14
CDR3 protein: CASSESAGGYGYTF
CDR3 DNA: TGTGCCAGCAGTGAATCAGCGGGCGGATATGGCTACACCTTC

D gene: -
clone size: -
V gene: TRBV11-3
J gene: TRBJ1-1
CDR3 length: 18
CDR3 protein: CASSLDLDHFTKGTEAFF
CDR3 DNA: TGTGCCAGCAGCCTGGACCTAGACCACTTTACCAAGGGGACTGAAGCTTTCTTT